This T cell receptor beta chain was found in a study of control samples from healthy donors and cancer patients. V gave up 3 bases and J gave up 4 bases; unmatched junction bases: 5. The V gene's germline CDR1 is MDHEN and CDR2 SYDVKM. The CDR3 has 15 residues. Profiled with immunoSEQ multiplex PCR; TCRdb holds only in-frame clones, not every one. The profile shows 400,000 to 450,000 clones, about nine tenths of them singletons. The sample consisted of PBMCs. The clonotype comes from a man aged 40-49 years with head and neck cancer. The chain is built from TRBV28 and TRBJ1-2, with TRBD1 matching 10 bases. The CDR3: CASSLWTGGLYGYTF. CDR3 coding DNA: TGTGCCAGCAGTTTGTGGACAGGGGGTCTCTATGGCTACACCTTC.